Sequencing of this TCR beta chain was carried out in a study of shared clonotypes between healthy human individuals. Study findings and constraints: Generation probabilities were higher for clonotypes shared across all four sorted-subset donors than for unshared ones. Memory subsets had estimated richness that was generally smaller than that of naive subsets. Between a few donors, naive CD4 clonotypes were shared at a level of around 4.9%.

Germline V gene sequence: CDR1 KGHSH, CDR2 LQKENI. This CDR3 has 14 amino acids. Germline trimming cut 5 bases from V and 4 bases from J; bases unmatched to any gene: 5. Details on this clone: Its antigen is currently unknown.

Sorted-subset replicate PCR reactions were performed with roughly 200 ng DNA, corresponding to roughly 30,000 T cell genomes. The table came from immunoSEQ multiplex PCR; TCRdb's copy has only in-frame clones and leaves some out. Of roughly 1,500,000 clones listed, about 98% are singletons. Sequencing was performed on naive CD4+ T cells sorted from blood. Subset in this sample: CD45RA+ positively selected. The sequence derives from a young man in good health. The V gene is TRBV18, the J gene TRBJ1-2, with 9 nucleotides matching TRBD1. CDR3 sequence reads: CASSNRTGAYGYTF. CDR3 in DNA: TGTGCCAGCTCAAACCGGACAGGGGCCTATGGCTACACCTTC.